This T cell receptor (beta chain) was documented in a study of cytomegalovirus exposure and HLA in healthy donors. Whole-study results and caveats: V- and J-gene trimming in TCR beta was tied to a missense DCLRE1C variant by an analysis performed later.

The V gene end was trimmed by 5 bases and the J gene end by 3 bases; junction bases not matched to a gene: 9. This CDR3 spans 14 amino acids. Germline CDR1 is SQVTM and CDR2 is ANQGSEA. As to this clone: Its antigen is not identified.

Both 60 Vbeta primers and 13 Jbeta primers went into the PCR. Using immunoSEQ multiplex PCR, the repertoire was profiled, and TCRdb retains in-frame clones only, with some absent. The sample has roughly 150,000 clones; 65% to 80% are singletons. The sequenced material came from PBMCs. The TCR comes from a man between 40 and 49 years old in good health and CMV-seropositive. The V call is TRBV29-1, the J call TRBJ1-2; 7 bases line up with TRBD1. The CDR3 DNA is TGCAGCGTTAACAGGGGCTGGGGGGACTATGGCTACACCTTC. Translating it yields CSVNRGWGDYGYTF.